This TCR beta chain was sequenced during a study of blood T cells in healthy people across ages. This clonotype was seen a few times. Its specificity is unknown. Study-level findings and limits: Diversity estimates from one million T cells were considered underestimates. Relative to aged donors, long-lived donors carried more naive CD4+ cells and displayed higher diversity.

Unmatched junction bases numbered 4, after V lost 6 bases and J lost 3 bases. The CDR3 totals 13 residues. CDR1 is DFQATT and CDR2 is SNEGSKA in the germline V gene (reference sequence). For every donor, a draw yielded 7.5 to 10 milliliters of peripheral blood. A J-beta primer mix and a sample-barcoded 5' primer were used in a second PCR of roughly 6 to 11 cycles. A template-switch adaptor that had 12 random nucleotides put a tag on each cDNA molecule. TCRdb used MiXCR to reprocess the 5' RACE reads, holding one entry per CDR3 protein. The table shows some 1.5 million distinct CDR3 sequences, with approximately 39% occurring only once.

This receptor was identified in a woman younger than 35 in good health. Sequenced input: blood. V gene TRBV20-1 combines with J gene TRBJ2-1; 8 bases match TRBD1. CDR3 sequence reads: CSARTGHYNEQFF. Here the CDR3 DNA reads TGCAGTGCCAGGACAGGGCACTACAATGAGCAGTTCTTC.